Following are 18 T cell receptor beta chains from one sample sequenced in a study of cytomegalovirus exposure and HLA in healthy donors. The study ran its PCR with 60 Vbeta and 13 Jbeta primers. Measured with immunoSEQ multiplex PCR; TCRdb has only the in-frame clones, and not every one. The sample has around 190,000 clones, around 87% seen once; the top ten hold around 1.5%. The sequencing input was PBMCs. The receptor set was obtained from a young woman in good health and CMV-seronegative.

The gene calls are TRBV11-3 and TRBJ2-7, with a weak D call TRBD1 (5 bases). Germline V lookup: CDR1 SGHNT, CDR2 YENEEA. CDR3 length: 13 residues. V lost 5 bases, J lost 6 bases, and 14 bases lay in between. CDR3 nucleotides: TGTGCCAGCAGCCGGACAATTCGAGGCGAGCAGTACTTC. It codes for CASSRTIRGEQYF.

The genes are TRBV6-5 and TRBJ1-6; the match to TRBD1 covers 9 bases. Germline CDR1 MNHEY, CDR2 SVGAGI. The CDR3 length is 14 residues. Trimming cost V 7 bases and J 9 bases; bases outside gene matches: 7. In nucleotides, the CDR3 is TGTGCCAGCAAAGGGCGGGACAGGGTTTCACCCCTCCACTTT. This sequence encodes CASKGRDRVSPLHF.

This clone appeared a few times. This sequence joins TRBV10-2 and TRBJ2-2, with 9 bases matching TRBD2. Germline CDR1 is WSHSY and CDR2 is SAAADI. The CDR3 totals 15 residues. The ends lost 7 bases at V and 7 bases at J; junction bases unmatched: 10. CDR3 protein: CASMWAGGPNGELFF. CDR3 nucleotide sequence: TGCGCCAGCATGTGGGCGGGAGGGCCTAACGGGGAGCTGTTTTTT.

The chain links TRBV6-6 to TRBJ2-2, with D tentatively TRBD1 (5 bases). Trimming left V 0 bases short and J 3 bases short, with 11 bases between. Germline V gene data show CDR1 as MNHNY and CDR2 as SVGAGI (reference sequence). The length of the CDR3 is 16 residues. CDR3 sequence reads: CASSYSLGVDTGELFF. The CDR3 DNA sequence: TGTGCCAGCAGTTACTCGTTAGGGGTAGACACCGGGGAGCTGTTTTTT.

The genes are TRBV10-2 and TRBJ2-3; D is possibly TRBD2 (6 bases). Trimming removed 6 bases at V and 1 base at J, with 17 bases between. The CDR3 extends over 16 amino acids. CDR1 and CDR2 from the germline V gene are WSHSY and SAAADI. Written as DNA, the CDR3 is TGCGCCAGCAGATCCGTTCGGGGGACTCGCACAGATACGCAGTATTTT. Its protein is CASRSVRGTRTDTQYF.

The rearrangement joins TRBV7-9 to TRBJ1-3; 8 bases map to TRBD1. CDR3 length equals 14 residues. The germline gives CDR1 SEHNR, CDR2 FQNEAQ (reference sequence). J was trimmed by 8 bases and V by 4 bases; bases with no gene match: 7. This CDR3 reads CASSSDRGGYTIYF. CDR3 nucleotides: TGTGCCAGCAGCTCAGACAGGGGCGGGTACACCATATATTTT.

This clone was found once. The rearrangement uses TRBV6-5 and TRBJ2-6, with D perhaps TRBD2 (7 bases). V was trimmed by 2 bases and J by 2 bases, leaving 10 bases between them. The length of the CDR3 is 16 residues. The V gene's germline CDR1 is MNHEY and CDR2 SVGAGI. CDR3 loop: CASSYQGRAGANVLTF. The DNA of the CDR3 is TGTGCCAGCAGTTACCAGGGGAGGGCTGGGGCCAACGTCCTGACTTTC.

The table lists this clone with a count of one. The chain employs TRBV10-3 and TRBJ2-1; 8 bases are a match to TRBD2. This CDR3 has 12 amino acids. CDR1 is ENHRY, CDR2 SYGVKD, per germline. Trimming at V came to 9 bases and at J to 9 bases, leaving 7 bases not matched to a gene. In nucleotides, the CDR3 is TGTGCCATAGCGGGAGTGCGGGTTGAGCAGTTCTTC. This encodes CAIAGVRVEQFF.

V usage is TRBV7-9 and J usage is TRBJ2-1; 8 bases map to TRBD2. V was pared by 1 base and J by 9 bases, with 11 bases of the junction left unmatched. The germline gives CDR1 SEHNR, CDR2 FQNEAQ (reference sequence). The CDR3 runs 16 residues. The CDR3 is CASSLVASGSRGEQFF. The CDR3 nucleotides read TGTGCCAGCAGCTTAGTGGCCAGCGGGAGTCGCGGTGAGCAGTTCTTC.

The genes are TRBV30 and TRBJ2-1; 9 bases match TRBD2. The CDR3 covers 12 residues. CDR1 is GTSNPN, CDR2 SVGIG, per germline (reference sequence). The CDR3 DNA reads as TGTGGAGGTGCTAGCGGGGACAATGAGCAGTTCTTC. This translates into CGGASGDNEQFF. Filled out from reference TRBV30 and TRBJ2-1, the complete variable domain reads SQTIHQWPATLVQPVGSPLSLECTVEGTSNPNLYWYRQAAGRGLQLLFYSVGIGQISSEVPQNLSASRPQDRQFILSSKKLLLSDSGFYLCGGASGDNEQFFGPGTRLTVL.

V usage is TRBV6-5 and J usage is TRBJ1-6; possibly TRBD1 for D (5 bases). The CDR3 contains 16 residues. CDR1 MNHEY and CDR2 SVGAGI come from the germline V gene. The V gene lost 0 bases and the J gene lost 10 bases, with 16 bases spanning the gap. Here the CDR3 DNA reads TGTGCCAGCAGTTACTCGGGGCCTACGGGTGGATCACCCCTCCACTTT. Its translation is CASSYSGPTGGSPLHF.

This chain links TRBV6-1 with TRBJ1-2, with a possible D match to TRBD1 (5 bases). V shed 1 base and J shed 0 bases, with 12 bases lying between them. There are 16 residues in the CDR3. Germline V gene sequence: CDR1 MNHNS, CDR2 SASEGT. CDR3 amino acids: CASSEVGGGPNYGYTF. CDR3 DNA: TGTGCCAGCAGTGAAGTTGGGGGGGGACCTAACTATGGCTACACCTTC.

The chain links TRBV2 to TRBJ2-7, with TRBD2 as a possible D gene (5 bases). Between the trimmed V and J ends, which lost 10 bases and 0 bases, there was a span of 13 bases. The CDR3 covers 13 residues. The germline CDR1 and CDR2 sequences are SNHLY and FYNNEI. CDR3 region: CAIRGRSSYEQYF. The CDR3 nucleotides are TGTGCCATTCGGGGAAGAAGCTCCTACGAGCAGTACTTC.

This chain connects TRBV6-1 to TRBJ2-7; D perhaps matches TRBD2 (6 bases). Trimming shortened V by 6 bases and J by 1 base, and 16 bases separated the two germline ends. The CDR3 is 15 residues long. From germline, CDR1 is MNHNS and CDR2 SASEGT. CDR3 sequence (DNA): TGTGCCAGCAGCCAATTAACGGGAGATTCCTACGAGCAGTACTTC. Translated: CASSQLTGDSYEQYF.

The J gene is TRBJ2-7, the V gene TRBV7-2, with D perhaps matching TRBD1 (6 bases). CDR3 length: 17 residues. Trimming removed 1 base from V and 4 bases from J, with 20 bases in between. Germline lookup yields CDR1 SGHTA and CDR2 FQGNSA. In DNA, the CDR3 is TGTGCCAGCAGCTTAGGGACTTTTGGGGACACCAGGTACGAGCAGTACTTC. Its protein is CASSLGTFGDTRYEQYF.

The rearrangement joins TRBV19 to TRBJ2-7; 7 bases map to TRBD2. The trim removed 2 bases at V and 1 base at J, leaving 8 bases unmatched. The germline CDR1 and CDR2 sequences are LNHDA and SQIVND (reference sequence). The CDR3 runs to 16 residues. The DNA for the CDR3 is TGTGCCAGTAGTATAAGATACGGCGGGGGATCCTACGAGCAGTACTTC. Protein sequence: CASSIRYGGGSYEQYF.

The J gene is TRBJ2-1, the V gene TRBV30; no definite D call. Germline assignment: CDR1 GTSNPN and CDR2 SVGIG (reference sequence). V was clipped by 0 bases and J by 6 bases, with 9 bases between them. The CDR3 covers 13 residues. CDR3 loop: CAWSVSAANEQFF. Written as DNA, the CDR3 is TGTGCCTGGAGTGTCTCCGCGGCCAATGAGCAGTTCTTC.

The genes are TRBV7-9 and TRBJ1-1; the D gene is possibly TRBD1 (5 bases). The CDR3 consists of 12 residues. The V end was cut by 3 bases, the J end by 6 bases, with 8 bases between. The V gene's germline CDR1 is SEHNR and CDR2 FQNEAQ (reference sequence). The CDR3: CASSLGGPEAFF. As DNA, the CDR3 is TGTGCCAGCAGCTTGGGGGGACCTGAAGCTTTCTTT.